The 12 T cell receptor beta chains reported below all come from one sample, sequenced in a study of beta chain features in type 1 diabetes. Expressed TCRB transcripts were sequenced, since all the RNA that had been isolated was reverse transcribed. The protocol was immunoSEQ multiplex PCR, while the TCRdb copy is restricted to in-frame clones and leaves out a portion. The table lists 300,000 to 400,000 clones, 7.5% to 9% of them singletons. The specimen was central memory CD4+ T cells from blood. The receptors stem from a woman aged 18-30 years in good health.

This clone was counted only a few times. The CDR3 here is CSVGHGQTETQYF. CDR3 DNA: TGCAGCGTTGGGCACGGACAGACCGAGACCCAGTACTTC. The chain employs TRBV29-1 and TRBJ2-5; possible D gene TRBD1, 6 bases. Germline V CDR1 and CDR2: SQVTM, ANQGSEA. V was pared by 4 bases and J by 5 bases, with 14 bases between. CDR3 length equals 13 residues.

This clone was seen a handful of times. The chain uses TRBV28 and TRBJ1-1; no reliable D call. The germline V gene has CDR1 MDHEN and CDR2 SYDVKM. The CDR3 loop spans 13 amino acids. The V end was cut by 6 bases, the J end by 1 base, with 9 bases between. For the CDR3, the DNA is TGTGCCAGCAGGATGGGTCCGAACACTGAAGCTTTCTTT. This codes for CASRMGPNTEAFF.

A few counts support this clone. V gene TRBV29-1 combines with J gene TRBJ2-7, with a tentative D call TRBD2 (5 bases). With 3 bases removed from V and 1 base from J, the gap between germline ends came to 7 bases. This CDR3 comprises 12 residues. Germline CDR1 SQVTM, CDR2 ANQGSEA. The CDR3 sequence is CSVDEGSYEQYF. The CDR3 nucleotides are TGCAGCGTTGATGAGGGTTCCTACGAGCAGTACTTC.

The J gene is TRBJ2-2, the V gene TRBV18; D uncertain. Germline assignment: CDR1 KGHSH and CDR2 LQKENI. The V end lost 1 base, the J end lost 0 bases, and 9 bases lay between the germline ends. This CDR3 is 16 amino acids long. The CDR3 spells CASSPRLDANTGELFF. For the CDR3, the DNA is TGTGCCAGCTCACCACGGTTGGACGCGAACACCGGGGAGCTGTTTTTT.

The genes are TRBV27 and TRBJ2-6, with 7 bases fitting TRBD1. The CDR3 spans 18 residues. The trim removed 5 bases at V and 0 bases at J, leaving 10 bases unmatched. Germline CDR1 is MNHEY and CDR2 is SMNVEV (reference sequence). CDR3 nucleotide sequence: TGTGCCAGCAGTCCCCACAGGGGTTGGAACTCTGGGGCCAACGTCCTGACTTTC. Translated, it gives CASSPHRGWNSGANVLTF.

The V call is TRBV11-1, the J call TRBJ2-3; D is perhaps TRBD1 (6 bases). Trimming pared 0 bases from V and 4 bases from J, leaving 20 bases between. CDR1 is SGHAT and CDR2 is FQDESV in the germline V gene (reference sequence). The CDR3 has 18 amino acids. This chain's CDR3 is CASSLASGPGVRADTQYF. CDR3 sequence (DNA): TGTGCCAGCAGCTTAGCGTCGGGTCCAGGGGTCAGGGCAGATACGCAGTATTTT.

J is TRBJ2-7 and V is TRBV5-6; TRBD2 agrees at 7 bases. The V and J ends lost 1 base and 1 base, in that order; junction bases with no gene match: 5. Germline V gene lookup returns CDR1 SGHDT and CDR2 YYEEEE. This CDR3 comprises 15 residues. The CDR3 spells CASSLISGRSYEQYF. The CDR3, as DNA: TGTGCCAGCAGCTTGATTAGCGGGCGTTCCTACGAGCAGTACTTC. The entire variable domain, with the rest obtained from reference TRBV5-6 and TRBJ2-7, is as follows: DAGVTQSPTHLIKTRGQQVTLRCSPKSGHDTVSWYQQALGQGPQFIFQYYEEEERQRGNFPDRFSGHQFPNYSSELNVNALLLGDSALYLCASSLISGRSYEQYFGPGTRLTVT.

The chain links TRBV4-1 to TRBJ2-1, with 10 bases aligning to TRBD2. The CDR3 is 17 residues long. Germline trimming cut 0 bases from V and 5 bases from J; bases unmatched to any gene: 7. Germline V CDR1 and CDR2: MGHRA, YSYEKL. CDR3 region: CASSQEVGLAVDNEQFF. The CDR3 nucleotides read TGCGCCAGCAGCCAAGAGGTAGGACTAGCGGTAGACAATGAGCAGTTCTTC.

This clone has more than one count but fewer than ten. The chain joins TRBV4-3 to TRBJ2-3, with 8 bases matching TRBD2. V lost 0 bases to trimming and J lost 2 bases; unmatched junction nucleotides: 1. The germline gives CDR1 LGHNA, CDR2 YSLEER. The CDR3 length is 15 residues. The CDR3 bases are TGCGCCAGCAGCCAAGAAGCGGGGGACACAGATACGCAGTATTTT. This translates into CASSQEAGDTDTQYF.

The chain joins TRBV5-1 to TRBJ2-7; 8 nucleotides align to TRBD2. CDR1 is SGHRS and CDR2 is YFSETQ in the germline V gene. The CDR3 is 17 amino acids. Germline trimming cut 0 bases from V and 3 bases from J; bases unmatched to any gene: 11. CDR3: CASSLGRSSGQDYEQYF. CDR3 nucleotides: TGCGCCAGCAGCTTGGGTAGGTCTAGCGGGCAAGACTACGAGCAGTACTTC.

J is TRBJ2-1 and V is TRBV27; TRBD2 aligns across 9 bases. The CDR3 has 19 residues. Germline V gives CDR1 MNHEY, CDR2 SMNVEV (reference sequence). V lost 2 bases, J lost 0 bases, and 11 bases stayed unmatched. The CDR3 reads CASSLKVAGVDGSYNEQFF. DNA of the CDR3: TGTGCCAGCAGTTTAAAAGTAGCGGGAGTTGACGGCTCCTACAATGAGCAGTTCTTC.

V gene TRBV5-1 combines with J gene TRBJ2-2; 8 bases agree with TRBD2. Germline V lookup: CDR1 SGHRS, CDR2 YFSETQ. The V gene end was trimmed by 1 base and the J gene end by 4 bases; junction bases not matched to a gene: 9. The CDR3 contains 17 residues. CDR3 DNA: TGCGCCAGCAGCTTGTTAGAAACTAGCGGTTCCACCGGGGAGCTGTTTTTT. Translated, it gives CASSLLETSGSTGELFF.